The source of this T cell receptor beta chain is a study of breast tumors, draining lymph nodes, adjacent tissues. Findings and caveats of the study: Compared with lymph nodes, tumors were less diverse; compared with nontumor tissue, more. The data were judged consistent with most tumor T cells coming from lymph node and expanding in tumor. Tumor T cell lymph node origin was a supported hypothesis, not proven.

Germline assignment: CDR1 SGHTA and CDR2 FQGTGA. Trimming took off 8 bases at V and 1 base at J, with 9 bases between the two ends. The CDR3 spans 13 residues. MiXCR, applied by TCRdb to the multiplex PCR reads, yields one record per CDR3 protein. Seen here are some 120,000 distinct CDR3 sequences, nearly 20% observed once, and the top ten hold under 4.5%. Samples came from axillary lymph nodes draining the breast cancer. To note about this clonotype: Its antigen is currently unknown.

This TCR came from a female donor with breast cancer. Some clones in this sample may be carry-over from other donors' samples. Specimen: axillary lymph node tissue. The V and J genes are TRBV7-3 and TRBJ1-5; D unclear. Here the CDR3 reads CASALGSNQPQHF. In DNA form, the CDR3 reads TGTGCCAGCGCCTTAGGGAGCAATCAGCCCCAGCATTTT.